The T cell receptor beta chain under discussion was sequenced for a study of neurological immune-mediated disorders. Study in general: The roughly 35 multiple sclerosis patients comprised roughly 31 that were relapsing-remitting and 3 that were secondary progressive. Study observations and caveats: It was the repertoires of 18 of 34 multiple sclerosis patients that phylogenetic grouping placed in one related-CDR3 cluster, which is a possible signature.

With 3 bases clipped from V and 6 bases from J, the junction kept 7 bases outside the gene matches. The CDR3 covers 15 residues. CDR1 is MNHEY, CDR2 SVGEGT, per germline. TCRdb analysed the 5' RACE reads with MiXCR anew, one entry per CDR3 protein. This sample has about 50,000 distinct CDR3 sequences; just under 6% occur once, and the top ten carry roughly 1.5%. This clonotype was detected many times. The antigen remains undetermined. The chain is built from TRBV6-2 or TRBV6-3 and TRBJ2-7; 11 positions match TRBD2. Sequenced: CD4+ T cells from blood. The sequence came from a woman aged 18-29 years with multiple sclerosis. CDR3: CASSYLAGGLGEQYV. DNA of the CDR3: TGTGCCAGCAGTTATCTAGCGGGGGGACTCGGCGAGCAGTACGTC.